These T cell receptor beta chains were read from a single sample in a study of blood T cells in healthy people across ages. Using its own MiXCR run on the 5' RACE reads, TCRdb lists one record per CDR3 protein. Of more than 900,000 distinct CDR3 sequences listed, roughly 24% were seen once; the top ten hold approximately 0.79%. The same data also went into a second study, on T cells of mothers and their children.

The sequencing sample was made of blood. Receptor source: a girl aged 2-10 years in good health. CDR3s include the opening cysteine and the closing phenylalanine or tryptophan. D genes are given only for firm matches. Only part of the rows carry a size: once, few, many, or a class if the clone is expanded.

D	V	J	size	CDR3	DNA
.	TRBV12-3/TRBV12-4	TRBJ1-2	few	CASSPRGGYGYTF	TGTGCCAGCAGCCCCAGGGGTGGCTATGGCTACACCTTC
.	TRBV12-3/TRBV12-4	TRBJ2-3	.	CASSNRGEDTQYF	TGTGCCAGCAGTAACCGTGGGGAGGATACGCAGTATTTT
.	TRBV19	TRBJ1-5	few	CASSALDRNQPQHF	TGTGCCAGTAGTGCGTTAGACCGGAATCAGCCCCAGCATTTT
.	TRBV9	TRBJ1-1	few	CASSHRSGTEAFF	TGTGCCAGCAGCCACAGGTCGGGGACTGAAGCTTTCTTT
TRBD2	TRBV20-1	TRBJ2-7	.	CSARGLADFYEQYF	TGCAGTGCTAGGGGACTAGCGGATTTCTACGAGCAGTACTTC
.	TRBV7-9	TRBJ2-3	few	CVGTVGFGDTQYF	TGCGTCGGGACTGTGGGGTTTGGTGATACGCAGTATTTT
.	TRBV6-1	TRBJ2-7	few	CASSEGPSRYEQYF	TGTGCCAGCAGTGAAGGACCTTCCCGCTACGAGCAGTACTTC
TRBD2	TRBV20-1	TRBJ2-7	few	CSARGPGGSYEQYF	TGCAGTGCTCGAGGCCCGGGGGGGTCCTACGAGCAGTACTTC
TRBD1	TRBV11-2	TRBJ1-4	.	CASAQTGVGEKLFF	TGTGCCAGCGCGCAAACAGGGGTTGGTGAAAAACTGTTTTTT
.	TRBV5-1	TRBJ2-1	few	CASSMTSYNEQFF	TGCGCCAGCTCTATGACTTCCTACAATGAGCAGTTCTTC